The rows below give T cell receptor beta chains drawn from one sample of a study of T cell responses to AZD1222 COVID-19 vaccine. TCRdb's table, derived via immunoSEQ multiplex PCR, lists solely in-frame clones and lacks some. The sample includes about 140,000 clones, 70% to 90% seen only once; the top ten take more than 5.5%. The source material was peripheral blood, sampled on day 0 of AZD1222 vaccination. Receptors originate from an adult in good health. CDR3s include the opening cysteine and the closing phenylalanine or tryptophan. D genes are given only for firm matches. Clone sizes are given selectively: once, few, many, or a class where the clone is expanded.

D gene,V gene,J gene,clone size,CDR3 DNA,CDR3 protein
.,TRBV30,TRBJ1-1,.,TGTGCCTGGAGTGTGGGTACGGTAAACACTGAAGCTTTCTTT,CAWSVGTVNTEAFF
.,TRBV5-5,TRBJ2-7,.,TGTGCCAGCAGCTTGGGGACAGAGAGCTCCTACGAGCAGTACTTC,CASSLGTESSYEQYF
TRBD1,TRBV7-9,TRBJ2-7,.,TGTGCCACCACAGGGGTGACCTACGAGCAGTACTTC,CATTGVTYEQYF
.,TRBV7-8,TRBJ2-1,once,TGTGCCAGCAGCTTAGGGTGGTCGGGGAAGAGCTCCTACAATGAGCAGTTCTTC,CASSLGWSGKSSYNEQFF
TRBD2,TRBV14,TRBJ2-1,.,TGTGCCAGCAGCCAAAACTTCCAGCTAGCGGGAGATGGGCAGTTCTTC,CASSQNFQLAGDGQFF
.,TRBV4-3,TRBJ1-1,.,TGCGCCAGCAGCCAAGGGCGAGGGAGGACTGAAGCTTTCTTT,CASSQGRGRTEAFF
TRBD1,TRBV9,TRBJ2-3,.,TGTGCCAGCAGCGTAGTACCCGGGACAGGGATTAGCACAGATACGCAGTATTTT,CASSVVPGTGISTDTQYF
.,TRBV6-2/TRBV6-3,TRBJ2-4,.,TGTGCCAGCAGTCCGTCCGGCTGGGGAAATAATCATCGATTC,CASSPSGWGNNHRF
TRBD1,TRBV5-1,TRBJ1-2,few,TGCGCCAGCAGCTTGTCTGGCGGACAGGGTCCCATGGGGGGCTACACCTTC,CASSLSGGQGPMGGYTF
.,TRBV7-9,TRBJ1-1,.,TGTGCCAGCAGTAGGGGGATATCTGAAGCTTTCTTT,CASSRGISEAFF
TRBD1,TRBV18,TRBJ2-7,.,TGTGCCAGCTCACACCGGGACAGTCGCACCTACGAGCAGTACTTC,CASSHRDSRTYEQYF
.,TRBV12-3/TRBV12-4,TRBJ1-2,.,TGTGCCTATCAGGGACGGAACTATGGCTACACCTTC,CAYQGRNYGYTF
TRBD1,TRBV9,TRBJ1-1,.,TGTGCCAGCAGCGTAGAAGACAGGGGTGTTACTGAAGCTTTCTTT,CASSVEDRGVTEAFF
TRBD2,TRBV11-2,TRBJ2-1,.,TGTGCCAGCAGCCAGACCTTAGCGGGATACAATGAGCAGTTCTTC,CASSQTLAGYNEQFF
.,TRBV19,TRBJ2-6,.,TGTGCCAGTAGTATAGGGGGCTCTGGGGCCAACGTCCTGACTTTC,CASSIGGSGANVLTF
.,TRBV12-3/TRBV12-4,TRBJ1-2,.,TGTGCCAGCAGTCAACAATCGGACTATGGCTACACCTTC,CASSQQSDYGYTF
TRBD1,TRBV5-8,TRBJ1-4,.,TGTGCCAGCAGCTCAGGTTCCGGGACAGGGGATGAAAAACTGTTTTTT,CASSSGSGTGDEKLFF
TRBD1,TRBV29-1,TRBJ2-7,.,TGCAGCGTTGAGTGGACAGGCTCCTACGAGCAGTACTTC,CSVEWTGSYEQYF
TRBD1,TRBV19,TRBJ2-6,once,TGTGCCAGTAGTCAAAAGGGGGCCGGGACAGGGAACTCTGGGGCCAACGTCCTGACTTTC,CASSQKGAGTGNSGANVLTF
TRBD2,TRBV7-2,TRBJ2-5,few,TGTGCCAGCAGCGGGCGTAGCGGGAGCGGAGAGACCCAGTACTTC,CASSGRSGSGETQYF
.,TRBV7-2,TRBJ2-4,once,TGTGCCAGCAGCTACATCACTACAGGAGCCAAAAACATTCAGTACTTC,CASSYITTGAKNIQYF
.,TRBV3-1/TRBV3-2,TRBJ2-3,.,TGTGCCAGCAGCCAAGCCCGTGCGGGCAGCACAGATACGCAGTATTTT,CASSQARAGSTDTQYF
.,TRBV9,TRBJ1-3,.,TGTGCCAGCAGCGTAGCTCCTACAGGCCGCTCTGGAAACACCATATATTTT,CASSVAPTGRSGNTIYF
TRBD1,TRBV9,TRBJ2-2,.,TGTGCCAGCAGCGACGACAGGGTCACCGGGGAGCTGTTTTTT,CASSDDRVTGELFF
.,TRBV11-2,TRBJ1-1,.,TGTGCCAGCAGCCCCGTGCGCGGTGGCACTGAAGCTTTCTTT,CASSPVRGGTEAFF
.,TRBV7-2,TRBJ2-7,.,TGTGCCAGCAGCCCCGGCCGGGAGTTGGCCTACGAGCAGTACTTC,CASSPGRELAYEQYF
.,TRBV6-2/TRBV6-3,TRBJ2-7,.,TGTGCCAGCAGCTTTTCCTACGAGCAGTACTTC,CASSFSYEQYF
TRBD1,TRBV28,TRBJ1-5,.,TGTGCCAGCAGAAGACAGGGAGGGGTAGGGGGGCATCAGCCCCAGCATTTT,CASRRQGGVGGHQPQHF
TRBD2,TRBV27,TRBJ2-7,.,TGTGCCAGCAGTACCGCTAGCGGGAAATTCTCCTACGAGCAGTACTTC,CASSTASGKFSYEQYF
.,TRBV6-2/TRBV6-3,TRBJ2-2,.,TGTGCCAGCAGTTACAAACTGGCGGGCAACACCGGGGAGCTGTTTTTT,CASSYKLAGNTGELFF
.,TRBV4-3,TRBJ2-2,.,TGCGCCAGCAGCCAAGCTGGCCGAGGCACCGGGGAGCTGTTTTTT,CASSQAGRGTGELFF
.,TRBV4-3,TRBJ1-1,.,TGCGCCAGCAGCCTCGGGGGGGAGAACACTGAAGCTTTCTTT,CASSLGGENTEAFF
TRBD1,TRBV6-5,TRBJ1-2,.,TGTGCCAGCAGCGAGGGACAGGGGTATGGCTACACCTTC,CASSEGQGYGYTF
.,TRBV7-2,TRBJ1-2,once,TGTGCCAGCAGCCTTTACTTGGGCTCTTCGTGGGGCGGCTACACCTTC,CASSLYLGSSWGGYTF
.,TRBV6-6,TRBJ1-2,.,TGTGCCAGCAGTTACAGCAGGGAGTATGGCTACACCTTC,CASSYSREYGYTF
TRBD1,TRBV19,TRBJ2-5,once,TGTGCCAGTAGTATATACAGGGGTGAGACCCAGTACTTC,CASSIYRGETQYF
.,TRBV4-2,TRBJ2-7,.,TGTGCCAGCAGCCAAGTAGCGCTCTCCTACGAGCAGTACTTC,CASSQVALSYEQYF
.,TRBV3-1/TRBV3-2,TRBJ2-1,.,TGTGCCAGCAGCCAAGCTCCTTACTACAATGAGCAGTTCTTC,CASSQAPYYNEQFF
.,TRBV6-5,TRBJ1-4,.,TGTGCCAGCAGTATAGTTCCAACTAATGAAAAACTGTTTTTT,CASSIVPTNEKLFF
.,TRBV7-9,TRBJ2-7,.,TGTGCCAGCAGCAGCCCACTGGCGGACCCGCCTTACGAGCAGTACTTC,CASSSPLADPPYEQYF
.,TRBV6-1,TRBJ2-1,.,TGTGCCAGCAGTGAATCGGGAGTCACGTACAATGAGCAGTTCTTC,CASSESGVTYNEQFF
TRBD1,TRBV14,TRBJ1-1,.,TGTGCCAGCAGCCAAGAGCTGGCAGGGGGCGCAACTTTCTTT,CASSQELAGGATFF
TRBD1,TRBV10-3,TRBJ1-1,.,TGTGCCATCAGTGGGACAGGGTCTACTGAAGCTTTCTTT,CAISGTGSTEAFF
.,TRBV27,TRBJ1-5,.,TGTGCCAGCAGTCCCTCCGTGCCGGAGTATAGCAATCAGCCCCAGCATTTT,CASSPSVPEYSNQPQHF
.,TRBV19,TRBJ1-5,.,TGTGCCAGTAGTACTCGGGCAGAGAGCAATCAGCCCCAGCATTTT,CASSTRAESNQPQHF
.,TRBV5-1,TRBJ2-7,few,TGCGCCAGCAGCTTGGCGGGAGCCCCACACGAGCAGTACTTC,CASSLAGAPHEQYF
TRBD2,TRBV19,TRBJ2-1,.,TGTGCCAGTCGCCTAGCGGGAGGAGGTTACAATGAGCAGTTCTTC,CASRLAGGGYNEQFF
.,TRBV18,TRBJ1-1,.,TGTGCCAGCTCACAGTCCGTTCGCCACGCTGAAGCTTTCTTT,CASSQSVRHAEAFF
.,TRBV11-3,TRBJ1-1,.,TGTGCCAGCAGCCAGACGGTACGGCGCCGGGTGAACACTGAAGCTTTCTTT,CASSQTVRRRVNTEAFF
TRBD2,TRBV6-6,TRBJ2-1,.,TGTGCCAGCAGTTCTACACTAGCGGGAGATGAGCAGTTCTTC,CASSSTLAGDEQFF
TRBD1,TRBV5-4,TRBJ1-1,.,TGTGCCAGCAGCTTGGCTCCCGGGACAGGGTATGAAGCTTTCTTT,CASSLAPGTGYEAFF
TRBD1,TRBV5-6,TRBJ2-2,few,TGTGCCAGCAGCTTACACAGGGGAATGGGGAACACCGGGGAGCTGTTTTTT,CASSLHRGMGNTGELFF
TRBD1,TRBV4-3,TRBJ1-2,.,TGCGCCAGCAGCCCGGGACAGGGGGCGAGGGGCTACACCTTC,CASSPGQGARGYTF